The 8 T cell receptor beta chains given below trace back to one sample, sequenced in a study of blood T cell repertoires in COVID-19. The assay was immunoSEQ multiplex PCR, and TCRdb's table has in-frame clones only and misses some. The sample holds around 270,000 clones; around 87% are singletons and the top ten take 2.3%. Sample: peripheral blood. The receptors stem from a woman between 50 and 59 years old with acute or convalescent COVID-19.

V is TRBV6-5 and J is TRBJ1-1, with TRBD1 matching over 8 bases. Germline CDR1 is MNHEY and CDR2 is SVGAGI. This CDR3 spans 14 amino acids. Germline trimming cut 6 bases from V and 3 bases from J; bases unmatched to any gene: 6. CDR3 nucleotide sequence: TGTGCCAGCAGCGACAGGGGTCGGCACACTGAAGCTTTCTTT. This codes for CASSDRGRHTEAFF.

This chain links TRBV5-1 with TRBJ1-1; 11 bases are shared with TRBD1. Germline CDR1 is SGHRS and CDR2 is YFSETQ. Germline trimming cut 4 bases from V and 3 bases from J; bases unmatched to any gene: 5. The CDR3 is 15 amino acids. The CDR3 spells CASSSGQGAYTEAFF. The CDR3 nucleotides read TGCGCCAGCAGCAGCGGACAGGGGGCGTACACTGAAGCTTTCTTT.

This chain connects TRBV7-6 to TRBJ2-7; 10 nucleotides align to TRBD1. V was pared by 5 bases and J by 0 bases, with 4 bases of the junction left unmatched. Germline CDR1 SGHVS, CDR2 FNYEAQ. The CDR3 is 15 residues long. This CDR3 is CASSPGQGVSYEQYF. The DNA of the CDR3 is TGTGCCAGCAGCCCCGGACAGGGGGTCTCCTACGAGCAGTACTTC. Using reference TRBV7-6 and TRBJ2-7 for the parts outside the CDR3, the full variable domain is GAGVSQSPRYKVTKRGQDVALRCDPISGHVSLYWYRQALGQGPEFLTYFNYEAQQDKSGLPNDRFSAERPEGSISTLTIQRTEQRDSAMYRCASSPGQGVSYEQYFGPGTRLTVT.

DNA for the CDR3: TGCGCCAGCAGCCCCGGACAGGGGTCCGGGGAGCTGTTTTTT. Translation: CASSPGQGSGELFF. V usage is TRBV5-1 and J usage is TRBJ2-2; 9 positions match TRBD1. Germline V gene sequence: CDR1 SGHRS, CDR2 YFSETQ. This CDR3 spans 14 amino acids. The trim removed 4 bases at V and 6 bases at J, leaving 4 bases unmatched.

J is TRBJ2-3 and V is TRBV19, with a tentative D call TRBD2 (5 bases). The CDR3 loop spans 16 amino acids. V gave up 6 bases and J gave up 3 bases, with 19 bases separating them. From germline, CDR1 is LNHDA and CDR2 SQIVND (reference sequence). CDR3 nucleotides: TGTGCCAGTAGCCCTACTACCAGAGGCGGGACAGATACGCAGTATTTT. Protein sequence: CASSPTTRGGTDTQYF.

The chain employs TRBV4-1 and TRBJ1-2, with a weak D call TRBD1 (6 bases). Germline V gives CDR1 MGHRA, CDR2 YSYEKL. The CDR3 length is 16 residues. V was clipped by 4 bases and J by 0 bases, with 15 bases between them. The CDR3 DNA follows: TGCGCCAGCAGCCTCCACAGGGCTGGAGCTAACTATGGCTACACCTTC. It yields the protein CASSLHRAGANYGYTF.

The chain recombines TRBV7-8 with TRBJ1-2; D is uncertain. Trimming took off 4 bases at V and 4 bases at J, with 16 bases between the two ends. This CDR3 contains 15 residues. Germline-derived CDR1 and CDR2 are SGHVS and FQNEAQ. The CDR3 protein is CASSSNRDLGYGYTF. Written as DNA, the CDR3 is TGTGCCAGCAGCTCCAACCGGGATCTAGGCTATGGCTACACCTTC.

The rearrangement uses TRBV18 and TRBJ1-2, with D unclear. The CDR3 is made up of 16 amino acids. V dropped 4 bases and J dropped 7 bases, with 22 bases sitting between them. Germline CDR1 and CDR2: KGHSH and LQKENI. The CDR3 reads CASSRASEGESGGYTF. CDR3 coding DNA: TGTGCCAGCTCACGGGCTTCCGAGGGTGAATCGGGTGGCTACACCTTC.